The rows below give T cell receptor beta chains drawn from one sample of a study of blood T cell repertoires in COVID-19. Assay: immunoSEQ multiplex PCR; the TCRdb copy retains only in-frame clones and omits some. In the table there are approximately 330,000 clones, roughly 88% of which are singletons. Source material: peripheral blood. Receptor source: a woman in her forties or fifties with active or convalescent COVID-19. CDR3s include the opening cysteine and the closing phenylalanine or tryptophan. The D gene is left open where the match is weak. Expanded clones are given a class, and other clones once, few, many or no size at all.

TRBJ2-1	NA	NA	TRBV2	CASGLLSSYNEQFF	TGTGCCAGCGGGCTGCTGAGCTCCTACAATGAGCAGTTCTTC
TRBJ2-2	TRBD2	NA	TRBV5-1	CASTSGTSLTGELFF	TGCGCCAGCACCTCCGGGACTAGCCTCACCGGGGAGCTGTTTTTT
TRBJ2-7	TRBD2	NA	TRBV19	CASSPRLAGPYEQYF	TGTGCCAGTAGTCCGCGGCTAGCGGGACCCTACGAGCAGTACTTC
TRBJ2-7	TRBD2	once	TRBV27	CASSLGLAGLAEQYF	TGTGCCAGCAGTTTAGGGCTAGCGGGATTGGCGGAGCAGTACTTC
TRBJ1-1	NA	NA	TRBV18	CASSPNGGSGTEAFF	TGTGCCAGCTCACCAAATGGGGGCTCGGGCACTGAAGCTTTCTTT
TRBJ2-2	NA	NA	TRBV15	CATSREQYTGELFF	TGTGCCACCAGCAGAGAACAGTACACCGGGGAGCTGTTTTTT
TRBJ1-2	NA	NA	TRBV6-6	CATTLGADYGYTF	TGTGCCACCACCCTGGGGGCAGACTATGGCTACACCTTC
TRBJ1-5	NA	NA	TRBV6-1	CASSERGGVYGNQPQHF	TGTGCCAGCAGTGAAAGGGGGGGGGTTTATGGCAATCAGCCCCAGCATTTT
TRBJ2-7	TRBD1	NA	TRBV6-6	CASSGGQGKTYEQYF	TGTGCCAGCAGTGGGGGACAGGGGAAAACCTACGAGCAGTACTTC
TRBJ2-3	NA	NA	TRBV24-1	CATSVSSTDTQYF	TGTGCCACCAGTGTTTCGTCCACAGATACGCAGTATTTT
TRBJ2-1	TRBD1	NA	TRBV7-3	CASSLRTGDNEQFF	TGTGCCAGCAGCTTAAGGACAGGGGACAATGAGCAGTTCTTC
TRBJ1-6	TRBD1	NA	TRBV10-2	CASSAGQERNSPLHF	TGCGCCAGCAGTGCTGGACAGGAACGAAATTCACCCCTCCACTTT
TRBJ2-1	TRBD2	NA	TRBV6-4	CASSDGGPGLAGTNEQFF	TGTGCCAGCAGTGACGGAGGTCCGGGACTAGCGGGGACTAATGAGCAGTTCTTC
TRBJ1-2	NA	NA	TRBV5-5	CASSLAYELQDYGYTF	TGTGCCAGCAGCTTGGCCTATGAACTGCAGGACTATGGCTACACCTTC
TRBJ2-7	TRBD1	NA	TRBV27	CASRITGTGDEQYF	TGTGCCAGCCGAATCACCGGGACAGGGGACGAGCAGTACTTC
TRBJ1-4	TRBD1	once	TRBV9	CASSANTGVNEKLFF	TGTGCCAGCAGCGCCAACACAGGGGTTAATGAAAAACTGTTTTTT
TRBJ2-2	NA	NA	TRBV7-2	CASSPRGAGELFF	TGTGCCAGCAGCCCCCGAGGTGCCGGGGAGCTGTTTTTT
TRBJ2-5	TRBD1	NA	TRBV6-5	CGTSGTGGRKETQYF	TGTGGGACCTCCGGGACAGGGGGCCGGAAAGAGACCCAGTACTTC
TRBJ2-2	TRBD1	NA	TRBV5-4	CASSFLGVQGAVNGELFF	TGTGCCAGCAGCTTTTTAGGAGTCCAGGGGGCGGTTAACGGGGAGCTGTTTTTT
TRBJ2-7	NA	NA	TRBV2	CASSEFGRAYEQYF	TGTGCCAGCAGTGAATTTGGCAGGGCTTACGAGCAGTACTTC
TRBJ1-3	NA	NA	TRBV6-5	CASRKGGLEGNTIYF	TGTGCCAGCAGGAAGGGGGGGCTAGAGGGAAACACCATATATTTT
TRBJ1-2	NA	NA	TRBV28	CASSLSVSYGYTF	TGTGCCAGCAGTTTGTCAGTATCCTATGGCTACACCTTC
TRBJ1-5	NA	NA	TRBV28	CASSPGDAWHQPQHF	TGTGCCAGCAGCCCGGGGGACGCTTGGCATCAGCCCCAGCATTTT
TRBJ1-5	NA	NA	TRBV7-9	CASSLIGEGSNQPQHF	TGTGCCAGCAGCTTAATAGGGGAGGGAAGCAATCAGCCCCAGCATTTT
TRBJ1-1	NA	once	TRBV29-1	CSAEQGMNTEAFF	TGCAGCGCCGAACAGGGTATGAACACTGAAGCTTTCTTT
TRBJ2-5	TRBD1	NA	TRBV15	CATRDDPRTGGIETQYF	TGTGCCACCCGAGACGATCCTAGGACAGGGGGCATAGAGACCCAGTACTTC
TRBJ2-1	TRBD2	NA	TRBV11-3	CASSLVGTSGRNEQFF	TGTGCCAGCAGCTTAGTGGGGACTAGCGGGAGAAATGAGCAGTTCTTC
TRBJ2-1	TRBD2	NA	TRBV4-3	CASSPRTSDNEQFF	TGCGCCAGCAGCCCCCGGACTAGCGACAATGAGCAGTTCTTC
TRBJ2-7	TRBD2	NA	TRBV5-4	CASSRTSGGGYEQYF	TGTGCCAGCAGCAGAACTAGCGGGGGGGGCTACGAGCAGTACTTC
TRBJ2-7	TRBD1	NA	TRBV5-1	CASSAPGQPYEQYF	TGCGCCAGCAGCGCCCCGGGACAGCCCTACGAGCAGTACTTC
TRBJ2-7	TRBD2	once	TRBV28	CASSSPGTSGGRLYEQYF	TGTGCCAGCAGTTCCCCCGGGACTAGCGGGGGAAGGCTCTACGAGCAGTACTTC
TRBJ2-7	NA	NA	TRBV7-9	CASSPRVEKQYF	TGTGCCAGCAGCCCCCGGGTAGAGAAGCAGTACTTC
TRBJ2-6	TRBD1	NA	TRBV28	CASSFSRRTGDSGANVLTF	TGTGCCAGCAGTTTTTCCCGAAGGACAGGGGACTCTGGGGCCAACGTCCTGACTTTC
TRBJ2-7	TRBD2	NA	TRBV5-4	CASSASLAGDIYEQYF	TGTGCCAGCAGCGCCAGTCTAGCGGGAGATATCTACGAGCAGTACTTC
TRBJ2-1	NA	NA	TRBV6-6	CASSDGGTPYNEQFF	TGTGCCAGCAGTGACGGCGGGACTCCATACAATGAGCAGTTCTTC
TRBJ1-1	TRBD1	NA	TRBV4-2	CASSQAPQGAGEAFF	TGTGCCAGCAGCCAAGCCCCTCAGGGGGCCGGTGAAGCTTTCTTT
TRBJ1-5	TRBD1	NA	TRBV30	CAWSSLGGQGGNQPQHF	TGTGCCTGGAGTTCCCTCGGCGGACAGGGCGGCAATCAGCCCCAGCATTTT
TRBJ2-5	TRBD2	NA	TRBV5-1	CASSSLAGEETQYF	TGCGCCAGCAGCTCCCTAGCGGGAGAAGAGACCCAGTACTTC
TRBJ1-1	NA	NA	TRBV6-1	CASSESQPPRAFF	TGTGCCAGCAGTGAGAGCCAACCCCCCCGAGCTTTCTTT
TRBJ2-3	NA	NA	TRBV29-1	CSGGLTRTSTDTQYF	TGCAGCGGTGGACTTACGAGAACAAGCACAGATACGCAGTATTTT
TRBJ1-2	TRBD1	few	TRBV4-3	CASSRDRAGGNYGYTF	TGCGCCAGCAGTCGGGACAGGGCCGGCGGGAACTATGGCTACACCTTC
TRBJ1-2	TRBD1	once	TRBV10-1	CASRRTGRWLVVYGYTF	TGCGCCAGCAGGAGGACAGGGCGGTGGCTCGTGGTCTATGGCTACACCTTC
TRBJ2-1	TRBD2	NA	TRBV14	CASSLPAGLYNEQFF	TGTGCCAGCAGCCTCCCAGCGGGACTCTACAATGAGCAGTTCTTC
TRBJ2-7	TRBD1	NA	TRBV5-6	CASSRPGQGSYEQYF	TGTGCCAGCAGCCGGCCGGGACAGGGATCCTACGAGCAGTACTTC
TRBJ2-1	NA	NA	TRBV4-1	CASSQDGVSGAYNEQFF	TGCGCCAGCAGCCAAGATGGGGTTAGCGGAGCCTACAATGAGCAGTTCTTC
TRBJ1-2	NA	NA	TRBV28	CASSAQTVNYGYTF	TGTGCCAGCAGTGCCCAAACAGTTAACTATGGCTACACCTTC
TRBJ1-1	NA	NA	TRBV7-3	CASSLMAQTDTEAFF	TGTGCCAGCAGCTTAATGGCACAGACAGACACTGAAGCTTTCTTT
TRBJ2-1	NA	NA	TRBV4-2	CASSQDISNEQFF	TGTGCCAGCAGCCAAGATATTTCCAATGAGCAGTTCTTC
TRBJ1-1	NA	NA	TRBV7-9	CASSSTGRVTEAFF	TGTGCCAGCAGCTCAACAGGGCGTGTGACTGAAGCTTTCTTT
TRBJ1-1	NA	NA	TRBV6-4	CASSESGRGTEAFF	TGTGCCAGCAGTGAGTCCGGGAGGGGGACTGAAGCTTTCTTT
TRBJ1-2	TRBD1	once	TRBV7-8	CASSPRTGVGYTF	TGTGCCAGCAGCCCAAGGACAGGGGTCGGCTACACCTTC
TRBJ1-5	NA	NA	TRBV29-1	CSVLQGSNGQPQHF	TGCAGCGTTCTTCAGGGGTCCAATGGTCAGCCCCAGCATTTT
TRBJ2-2	NA	once	TRBV11-2	CASSVRGGSGNTGELFF	TGTGCCAGCAGCGTCAGGGGAGGGAGCGGTAACACCGGGGAGCTGTTTTTT